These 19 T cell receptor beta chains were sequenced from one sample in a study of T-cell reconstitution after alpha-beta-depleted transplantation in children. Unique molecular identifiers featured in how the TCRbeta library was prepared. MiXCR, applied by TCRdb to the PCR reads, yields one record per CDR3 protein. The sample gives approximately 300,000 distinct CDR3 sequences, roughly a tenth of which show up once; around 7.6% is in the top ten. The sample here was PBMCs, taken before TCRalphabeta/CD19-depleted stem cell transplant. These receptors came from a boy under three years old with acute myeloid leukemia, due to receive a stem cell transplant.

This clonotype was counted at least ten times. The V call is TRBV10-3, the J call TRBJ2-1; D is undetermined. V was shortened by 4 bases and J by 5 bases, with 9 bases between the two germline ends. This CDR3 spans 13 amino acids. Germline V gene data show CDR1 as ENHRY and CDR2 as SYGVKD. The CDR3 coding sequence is TGTGCCATCAGTGCGGGCACCAACAATGAGCAGTTCTTC. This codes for CAISAGTNNEQFF.

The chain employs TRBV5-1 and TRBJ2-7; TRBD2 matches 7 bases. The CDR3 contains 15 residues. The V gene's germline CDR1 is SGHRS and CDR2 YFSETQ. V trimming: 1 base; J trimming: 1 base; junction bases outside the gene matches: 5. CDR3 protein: CASSLTQRGSYEQYF. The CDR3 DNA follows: TGCGCCAGCAGCTTGACACAGCGGGGTTCCTACGAGCAGTACTTC.

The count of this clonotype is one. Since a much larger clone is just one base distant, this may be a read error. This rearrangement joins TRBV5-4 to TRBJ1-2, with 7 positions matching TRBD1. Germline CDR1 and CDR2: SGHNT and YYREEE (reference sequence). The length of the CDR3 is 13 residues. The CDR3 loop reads CASSGDSAYGYAF. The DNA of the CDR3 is TGTGCCAGCAGCGGGGACAGTGCCTATGGCTACGCCTTC.

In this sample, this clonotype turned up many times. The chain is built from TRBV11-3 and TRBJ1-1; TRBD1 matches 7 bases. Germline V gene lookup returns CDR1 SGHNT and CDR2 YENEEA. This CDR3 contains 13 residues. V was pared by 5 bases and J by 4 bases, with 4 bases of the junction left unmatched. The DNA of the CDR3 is TGTGCCAGCAGCACAGGGGTTACCACTGAAGCTTTCTTT. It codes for CASSTGVTTEAFF.

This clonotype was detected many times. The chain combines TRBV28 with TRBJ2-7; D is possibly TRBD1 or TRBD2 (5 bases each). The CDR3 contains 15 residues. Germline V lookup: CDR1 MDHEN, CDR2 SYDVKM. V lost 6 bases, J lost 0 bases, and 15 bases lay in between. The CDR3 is CASRTGTRSSYEQYF. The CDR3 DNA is TGTGCCAGCAGGACCGGGACGCGGAGCTCCTACGAGCAGTACTTC.

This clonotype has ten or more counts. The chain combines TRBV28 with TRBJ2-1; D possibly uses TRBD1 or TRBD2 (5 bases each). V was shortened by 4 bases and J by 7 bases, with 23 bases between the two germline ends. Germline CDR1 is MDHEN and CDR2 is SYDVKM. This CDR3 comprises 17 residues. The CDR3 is CASSSRDLPVGLNEQFF. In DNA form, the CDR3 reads TGTGCCAGCAGTTCCCGGGACCTCCCGGTTGGGTTAAATGAGCAGTTCTTC.

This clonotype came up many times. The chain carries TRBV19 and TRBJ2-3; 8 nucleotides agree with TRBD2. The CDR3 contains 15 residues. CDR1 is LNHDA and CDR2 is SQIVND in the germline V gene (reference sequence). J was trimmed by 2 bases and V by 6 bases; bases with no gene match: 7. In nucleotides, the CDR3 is TGTGCCAGTAGCCGAATAGCGGGGCACACAGATACGCAGTATTTT. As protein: CASSRIAGHTDTQYF. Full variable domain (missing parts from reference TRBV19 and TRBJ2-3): DGGITQSPKYLFRKEGQNVTLSCEQNLNHDAMYWYRQDPGQGLRLIYYSQIVNDFQKGDIAEGYSVSREKKESFPLTVTSAQKNPTAFYLCASSRIAGHTDTQYFGPGTRLTVL.

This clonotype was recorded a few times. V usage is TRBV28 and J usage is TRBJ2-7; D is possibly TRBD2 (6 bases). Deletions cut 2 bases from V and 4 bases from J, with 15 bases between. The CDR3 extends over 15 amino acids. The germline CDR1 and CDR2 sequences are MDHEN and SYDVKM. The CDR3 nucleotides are TGTGCCAGCAGTTTAGCTTTCGGGAGTTCGTACGAGCAGTACTTC. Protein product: CASSLAFGSSYEQYF. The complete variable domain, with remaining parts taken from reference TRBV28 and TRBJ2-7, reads DVKVTQSSRYLVKRTGEKVFLECVQDMDHENMFWYRQDPGLGLRLIYFSYDVKMKEKGDIPEGYSVSREKKERFSLILESASTNQTSMYLCASSLAFGSSYEQYFGPGTRLTVT.

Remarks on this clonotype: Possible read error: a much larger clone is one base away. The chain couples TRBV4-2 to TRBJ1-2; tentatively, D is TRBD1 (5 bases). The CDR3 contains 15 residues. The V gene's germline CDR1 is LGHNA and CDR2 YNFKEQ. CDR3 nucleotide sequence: TGTGCCAGCAGCCAGCCGACAGACAGTATCTATGGCTACCCCTTC. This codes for CASSQPTDSIYGYPF.

The CDR3 is CASSLEGREETQYF. The CDR3 DNA reads as TGTGCCAGCAGCTTGGAGGGTAGGGAAGAGACCCAGTACTTC. The chain carries TRBV5-6 and TRBJ2-5; D is undetermined. V was trimmed by 0 bases and J by 3 bases, leaving 9 bases between them. This CDR3 spans 14 amino acids. Germline values: CDR1 SGHDT, CDR2 YYEEEE.

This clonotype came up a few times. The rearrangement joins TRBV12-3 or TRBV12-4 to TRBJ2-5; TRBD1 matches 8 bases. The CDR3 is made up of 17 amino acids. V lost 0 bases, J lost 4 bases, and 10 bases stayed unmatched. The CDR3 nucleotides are TGTGCCAGCAGTTTAGCGCGGTTCAGGGGGCGACGAGAGACCCAGTACTTC. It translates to CASSLARFRGRRETQYF.

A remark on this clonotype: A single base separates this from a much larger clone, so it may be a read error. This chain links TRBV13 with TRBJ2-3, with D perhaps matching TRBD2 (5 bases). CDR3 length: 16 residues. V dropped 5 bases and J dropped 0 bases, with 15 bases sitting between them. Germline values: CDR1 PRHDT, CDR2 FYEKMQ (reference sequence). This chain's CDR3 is CASSAGSISSTDTQYF. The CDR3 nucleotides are TGTGCCAGCAGCGCGGGCAGCATATCTAGCACAGATACGCAGTATTTT.

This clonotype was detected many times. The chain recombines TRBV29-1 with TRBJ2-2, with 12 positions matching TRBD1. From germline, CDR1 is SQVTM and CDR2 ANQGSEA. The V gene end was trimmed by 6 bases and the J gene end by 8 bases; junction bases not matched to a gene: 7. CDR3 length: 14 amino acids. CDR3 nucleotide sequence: TGCAGCGTCCGGGACAGGGGGCGCCGAGGGGAGCTGTTTTTT. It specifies CSVRDRGRRGELFF.

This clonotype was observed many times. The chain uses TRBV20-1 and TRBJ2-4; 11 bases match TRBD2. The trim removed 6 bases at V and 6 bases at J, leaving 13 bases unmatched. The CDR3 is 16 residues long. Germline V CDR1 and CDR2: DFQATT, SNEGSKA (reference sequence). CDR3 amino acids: CSAPKLAGAASNIQYF. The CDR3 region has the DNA TGCAGTGCCCCAAAACTAGCGGGGGCCGCATCAAACATTCAGTACTTC.

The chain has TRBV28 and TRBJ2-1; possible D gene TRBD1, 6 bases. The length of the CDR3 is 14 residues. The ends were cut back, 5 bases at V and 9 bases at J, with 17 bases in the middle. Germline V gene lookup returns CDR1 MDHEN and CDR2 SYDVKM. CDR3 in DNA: TGTGCCAGCAGTAGTGGGGGCCTAGGGAGTGAGCAGTTCTTC. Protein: CASSSGGLGSEQFF.

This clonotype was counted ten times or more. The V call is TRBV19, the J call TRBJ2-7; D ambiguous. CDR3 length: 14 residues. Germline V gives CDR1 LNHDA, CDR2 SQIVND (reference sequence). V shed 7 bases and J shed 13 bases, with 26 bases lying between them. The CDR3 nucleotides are TGTGCCAGTACCGTATCCGCCCCCAGGAAAATGACTTACTTC. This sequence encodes CASTVSAPRKMTYF.

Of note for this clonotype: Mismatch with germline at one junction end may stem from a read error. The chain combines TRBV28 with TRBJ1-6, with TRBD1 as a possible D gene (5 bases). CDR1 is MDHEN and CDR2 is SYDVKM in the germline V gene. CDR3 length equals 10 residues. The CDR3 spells CASSSGLLYF. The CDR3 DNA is TGTGCCAGCAGTTCGGGACTCCTTTACTTT.

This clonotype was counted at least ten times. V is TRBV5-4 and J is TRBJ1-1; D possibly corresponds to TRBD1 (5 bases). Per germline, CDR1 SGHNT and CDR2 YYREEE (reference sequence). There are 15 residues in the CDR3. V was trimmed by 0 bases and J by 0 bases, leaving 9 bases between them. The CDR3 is CASSLVRQMNTEAFF. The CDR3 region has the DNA TGTGCCAGCAGCTTGGTCAGACAGATGAACACTGAAGCTTTCTTT. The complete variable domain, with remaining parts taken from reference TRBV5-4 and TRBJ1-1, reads ETGVTQSPTHLIKTRGQQVTLRCSSQSGHNTVSWYQQALGQGPQFIFQYYREEENGRGNFPPRFSGLQFPNYSSELNVNALELDDSALYLCASSLVRQMNTEAFFGQGTRLTVV.

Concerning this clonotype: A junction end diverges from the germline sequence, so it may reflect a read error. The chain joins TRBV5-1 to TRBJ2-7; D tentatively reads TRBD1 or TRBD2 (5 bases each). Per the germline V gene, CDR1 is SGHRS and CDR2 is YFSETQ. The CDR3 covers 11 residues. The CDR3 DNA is TGCGCCAGCAGCTTTGGGGGAGAGCAGAACTTC. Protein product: CASSFGGEQNF.